This record concerns one T cell receptor beta chain sequence. Its antigen is not known. The sample originates from a study of T cells after yellow fever vaccination. Overall study: Those fractions that held only low numbers of cells were prepared using the SMART-Seq v4 Ultra Low Input RNA kit. Broader study findings: The secondary response was weaker but peaked faster, day 5 versus 15.

Each CDR3 protein gets one entry after TCRdb re-called the 5' RACE reads with MiXCR. The sample consists of about 300,000 distinct CDR3 sequences, 8.7% of them appearing once. This TCR was sampled from a man aged 18-30 years who received the YFV17D yellow fever vaccine. The sample here was CD4+ T cells sorted from PBMCs, taken 5 days after the yellow fever booster vaccination.

The CDR3 spells CASSQDDSYGYTF. CDR3 bases: TGCGCCAGCAGCCAAGATGACAGCTATGGCTACACCTTC. The chain combines TRBV4-3 with TRBJ1-2; maybe TRBD1 (5 bases). V gave up 0 bases and J gave up 4 bases, with 6 bases separating them. The V gene's germline CDR1 is LGHNA and CDR2 YSLEER. This CDR3 is 13 amino acids long.